This TCR beta chain was captured by sequencing in a study of T cells in Graves' hyperthyroidism and ophthalmopathy. Ophthalmopathy patients had Clinical Activity Score at least 3, NOSPECS grade at least 4, duration under 3 months. This clonotype was observed a handful of times. Trimming took 6 bases from V and 0 from J; bases not matched to a gene: 9. Germline V lookup: CDR1 SQVTM, CDR2 ANQGSEA. This CDR3 region has 18 residues. Amplification of TCR beta CDR3 regions used RNA as the template. The HTBI set primed first-round TCR CDR3 RT-PCR. MiXCR was run by TCRdb on the multiplex PCR reads, yielding one entry per CDR3 protein. Counted here are 560,000 or so distinct CDR3 sequences, roughly 21% occurring once; the ten biggest clones make up approximately 50%.

Sequencing used blood. This sequence originates from a man aged 35 to 55 with Graves' ophthalmopathy. The gene calls are TRBV29-1 and TRBJ2-6; 12 bases agree with TRBD2. CDR3 in DNA: TGCAGCGTGGGAACTAGCGGGGGGCTCAGCTCTGGGGCCAACGTCCTGACTTTC. This codes for CSVGTSGGLSSGANVLTF.